This TCR beta chain is drawn from a study of beta chain features in type 1 diabetes (dated by TCRdb to the late 2010s). A note on the overall study: Mean age, gender distribution, total cell number and subset yield were not different between patients and healthy donors. A total of some 100,000,000 sorted cells were examined across all samples, and a strong correlation was observed between cell number per subset and RNA yield. In the study, recently diagnosed type 1 diabetes patients and matched healthy donors were compared on the TCRB repertoires of their sorted circulating CD4+ T cell subsets. Naive and central memory subsets were obtained from all 30 or so donors, but regulatory and stem cell-like memory subsets were isolated from only 8 patients and about eight healthy donors.

The germline V gene (reference sequence) specifies GTSNPN as CDR1 and SVGIG as CDR2. V loses 3 bases at its end and J loses 7 bases; junction bases beyond the gene matches: 6. Spanning cysteine to phenylalanine, the CDR3 consists of 13 amino acids. The kept DNA is CDR3 alone, 39 bases in frame from the first base. All of the isolated RNA was reverse transcribed with the High Capacity cDNA Reverse Transcription Kit, so expressed TCRB transcripts were sequenced. Deep immunoSEQ sequencing was performed on naive, central memory and regulatory T cell samples, with an average of roughly 3.6 million total reads per sample. Sorted cells were lysed in RLT buffer and RNA was extracted with DNase-treated RNeasy Micro or Mini kits, depending on cell number. Each cell subset was processed separately to prevent cross-contamination, with patient and healthy donor samples processed together. The immunoSEQ multiplex PCR was used to amplify TCRB sequences from cDNA, generating 87-bp fragments that spanned the CDR3 region. The amplicons were sequenced using the Illumina HiSeq platform. The published analysis was carried out like this. Synthetic template baselines were used to correct PCR bias computationally, reads within Hamming distance 2 were collapsed, and singletons that could not be merged were discarded. Reads were aligned to IMGT to assign V, D and J genes, CDR3 length, and insertions or deletions at six rearrangement sites. Within each subset, clonotype counts were normalized to the number of sorted cells before true diversity and Gini coefficients were calculated with the tcR R package. The overlap coefficient, calculated on TCRB nucleotide sequences, was used to measure repertoire sharing. As a proxy for the pre-selection repertoire, out-of-frame TCRB sequences from naive cells were analyzed. The table comes from immuneACCESS by way of TCRdb, which keeps in-frame sequences with V and J called. Part of the clones is missing from these tables; in studies checked, under half for an unresolved V gene and the rest for unknown reasons. That table furnishes V, J and clone size, whereas the DNA furnished D and trimming. This sample gives 630,000 or so clones in total; 11% to 15% of them show up just once. In total, the top ten clones hold 0.035% to 0.045% of the sample.

Comments on this clone: Its antigen target is currently unknown. No base quality values were provided; no much bigger clone lies one nucleotide off.

Here is what the overall study found, with its caveats: Patients with type 1 diabetes made fewer insertions and deleted more nucleotides at VDJ recombination sites, implying thymic rearrangement abnormalities. Sequencing cDNA rather than genomic DNA could over-represent highly expressing activated cells, although activation and CD3 levels did not differ between groups. In all four CD4+ subsets, TCRB CDR3 length was moderately but significantly shorter in type 1 diabetes patients. Because the HLA sub-analyses included only small numbers of individuals, any influence of HLA type on TCRB rearrangement was left unresolved. Shorter templates might have been favored by PCR, but patient and control samples were amplified and corrected together, so both groups would have been affected equally by any skew. The naive, central memory and regulatory TCRB repertoires appeared to resemble one another more closely among patients than among healthy donors.

Each donor gave one peripheral blood draw, averaging approximately 0.12 L, which was collected into heparinised tubes. A BD FACSAria II and a panel including CD45RO, CCR7, CD25, CD127, CD95 and CD27 were used to sort naive, central memory, regulatory and stem cell-like memory CD4+ T cells. Every sorted population had a purity above 98%. Right away, PBMCs were isolated by Lymphoprep density gradient centrifugation and were stained directly, with no culture step. So that batch effects would be minimized, each experiment stained and sorted samples in pairs, pairing one healthy donor with one patient. The specimen sequenced was naive CD4+ T cells from blood. The cell subset or site label here, explained by the study, means: true naive CD4+ T cells. The sequence was obtained from a young man with type 1 diabetes. The rearranged segments are TRBV30 and TRBJ1-1; TRBD1 fits 9 bases in the junction. CDR3 region: CAWRRQGGDEAFF. The nucleotides are TGTGCCTGGAGGAGACAGGGGGGCGATGAAGCTTTCTTT.